A selection of T cell receptor beta chains follows, all from one sample in a study of T-cell reconstitution after alpha-beta-depleted transplantation in children. MiXCR, run by TCRdb on the PCR reads, gives a single entry per CDR3 protein. The data show about 610,000 distinct CDR3 sequences, 8% to 11% seen once. The sample was PBMCs from the stem cell graft donor, taken from the stem cell graft. The receptors shown here come from a human donor who donated a stem cell graft to a child with acute myeloid leukemia. CDR3s include the opening cysteine and the closing phenylalanine or tryptophan. The order of the fields is J gene, clone size, V gene, D gene, CDR3 DNA, CDR3 protein. D genes are given only for firm matches. Not all rows give a size; the values are once, few, many and, for expanded clones, a class.

j_gene: TRBJ2-1; abundance: many; v_gene: TRBV29-1; d_gene: .; CDR3nt: TGCAGCGTTGAAAGCGGGGCAGGGGTGAATGAGCAGTTCTTC; CDR3aa: CSVESGAGVNEQFF
j_gene: TRBJ2-3; abundance: many; v_gene: TRBV11-2; d_gene: TRBD2; CDR3nt: TGTGCCAGCAGCTTAGGACTAGCGGGAGACGGAGATACGCAGTATTTT; CDR3aa: CASSLGLAGDGDTQYF
j_gene: TRBJ2-7; abundance: few; v_gene: TRBV7-9; d_gene: TRBD1; CDR3nt: TGTGCCACCTCACCGACAGGGAAATCCTACGAGCAGTACTTC; CDR3aa: CATSPTGKSYEQYF
j_gene: TRBJ1-2; abundance: many; v_gene: TRBV5-6; d_gene: TRBD1; CDR3nt: TGTGCCAGCAGCCCGGACAGGTCTAACTATGGCTACACCTTC; CDR3aa: CASSPDRSNYGYTF
j_gene: TRBJ1-1; abundance: many; v_gene: TRBV3-1; d_gene: .; CDR3nt: TGTGCCAGCCTAGGGAACACTGAAGCTTTCTTT; CDR3aa: CASLGNTEAFF
j_gene: TRBJ2-3; abundance: many; v_gene: TRBV9; d_gene: TRBD1; CDR3nt: TGTGCCAGCAGCGACGGGACAGCGGAACCTACAGATACGCAGTATTTT; CDR3aa: CASSDGTAEPTDTQYF
j_gene: TRBJ2-6; abundance: few; v_gene: TRBV28; d_gene: .; CDR3nt: TGTGCCAGCAGTTTTGGTGGGGGTTGGGCTGGGGCCAACGTCCTGACTTTC; CDR3aa: CASSFGGGWAGANVLTF
j_gene: TRBJ1-2; abundance: .; v_gene: TRBV7-2; d_gene: .; CDR3nt: TGTGCCAGCAGGGCCGGGGGCTACTATGGCTACACCTTC; CDR3aa: CASRAGGYYGYTF
j_gene: TRBJ2-2; abundance: .; v_gene: TRBV7-6; d_gene: .; CDR3nt: TGTGCCAGCAGCTTCGAGATTAACACCGGGGAGCTGTTTTTT; CDR3aa: CASSFEINTGELFF
j_gene: TRBJ1-1; abundance: few; v_gene: TRBV6-1; d_gene: .; CDR3nt: TGTGCCAGCAGGGCCGGTGATCGGGGGACTGAAGCTTTCTTT; CDR3aa: CASRAGDRGTEAFF
j_gene: TRBJ2-1; abundance: .; v_gene: TRBV7-8; d_gene: TRBD2; CDR3nt: TGTGCCAGCAGCCTGAGGATGCGGACTAGCGGGAGGAATGAGCAGTTCTTC; CDR3aa: CASSLRMRTSGRNEQFF
j_gene: TRBJ1-5; abundance: .; v_gene: TRBV5-1; d_gene: .; CDR3nt: TGCGCCAGCAGCTTGATCCCCGGTACTCAGCCCCAGCATTTT; CDR3aa: CASSLIPGTQPQHF
j_gene: TRBJ2-7; abundance: many; v_gene: TRBV28; d_gene: .; CDR3nt: TGTGCCAGCAGTTTCCAGGGGAGGGAGCAGTACTTC; CDR3aa: CASSFQGREQYF
j_gene: TRBJ2-7; abundance: many; v_gene: TRBV29-1; d_gene: .; CDR3nt: TGCAGCGTTGAGAATAGAGTGGGCGAGCAGTACTTC; CDR3aa: CSVENRVGEQYF
j_gene: TRBJ2-7; abundance: .; v_gene: TRBV20-1; d_gene: TRBD2; CDR3nt: TGCAGTGCTACGCGACTAGCAAATCCCTACGAGCAGTACTTC; CDR3aa: CSATRLANPYEQYF
j_gene: TRBJ2-7; abundance: .; v_gene: TRBV30; d_gene: .; CDR3nt: TGTGCCTGGAGTCGCCCGAACGCCCCATCGGACGAGCAGTACTTC; CDR3aa: CAWSRPNAPSDEQYF
j_gene: TRBJ2-1; abundance: many; v_gene: TRBV29-1; d_gene: .; CDR3nt: TGCAGCGTTGCCTCAACCTACAATGAGCAGTTCTTC; CDR3aa: CSVASTYNEQFF
j_gene: TRBJ2-5; abundance: few; v_gene: TRBV4-3; d_gene: TRBD1; CDR3nt: TGCGCCAGCAGCGCCGGGGACAGGGTATTGGAGACCCAGTACTTC; CDR3aa: CASSAGDRVLETQYF
j_gene: TRBJ2-3; abundance: many; v_gene: TRBV20-1; d_gene: .; CDR3nt: TGCAATGCTAGAGAGGGCAGGGGCCATACGCAGTATTTT; CDR3aa: CNAREGRGHTQYF
j_gene: TRBJ2-2; abundance: many; v_gene: TRBV5-6; d_gene: .; CDR3nt: TGTGCCAGCAGCTTGCGGGATAGGGTCACCGGGGAGCTGTTTTTT; CDR3aa: CASSLRDRVTGELFF
j_gene: TRBJ2-6; abundance: many; v_gene: TRBV20-1; d_gene: .; CDR3nt: TGCAGTGCTAGCACCACGGGCTCTGGGGCCAACGTCCTGACTTTC; CDR3aa: CSASTTGSGANVLTF
j_gene: TRBJ2-1; abundance: few; v_gene: TRBV3-1; d_gene: .; CDR3nt: TGTGCCAGCAGCCACAGGCCGCCCCTTGAAACCTACAATGAGCAGTTCTTC; CDR3aa: CASSHRPPLETYNEQFF
j_gene: TRBJ2-5; abundance: few; v_gene: TRBV18; d_gene: .; CDR3nt: TGTGCCAGCTCACCACCAACAGTCCAAGAGACCCAGTACTTC; CDR3aa: CASSPPTVQETQYF
j_gene: TRBJ1-1; abundance: .; v_gene: TRBV15; d_gene: .; CDR3nt: TGTGCCACCAGCACCGGTGGGGGGACGGGGACCACTGAAGCTTTCTTT; CDR3aa: CATSTGGGTGTTEAFF
j_gene: TRBJ2-1; abundance: many; v_gene: TRBV3-1; d_gene: .; CDR3nt: TGTGCCAGCAGCCAAGGAGGAATGAGTGAGCAGTTCTTC; CDR3aa: CASSQGGMSEQFF
j_gene: TRBJ2-5; abundance: .; v_gene: TRBV7-9; d_gene: .; CDR3nt: TGTGCCAGCAGCTTGGTCGAAGGGCTCCCCGGGGCCCAGTACTTC; CDR3aa: CASSLVEGLPGAQYF
j_gene: TRBJ1-1; abundance: many; v_gene: TRBV10-3; d_gene: .; CDR3nt: TGTGCCACCGGAGGGGGGGCGAACACTGAAGCTTTCTTT; CDR3aa: CATGGGANTEAFF
j_gene: TRBJ2-3; abundance: few; v_gene: TRBV29-1; d_gene: .; CDR3nt: TGCAGCGTTGTACTGGCGGCAGATACGCAGTATTTT; CDR3aa: CSVVLAADTQYF
j_gene: TRBJ1-1; abundance: few; v_gene: TRBV20-1; d_gene: TRBD1; CDR3nt: TGCAGTGAAACGGGACAGGGGAACACTGAAGCTTTCTTT; CDR3aa: CSETGQGNTEAFF
j_gene: TRBJ2-1; abundance: few; v_gene: TRBV24-1; d_gene: TRBD1; CDR3nt: TGTGCCACCAGTGACAGACAGGGGAACCGCTACAATGAGCAGTTCTTC; CDR3aa: CATSDRQGNRYNEQFF
j_gene: TRBJ2-7; abundance: few; v_gene: TRBV4-2; d_gene: .; CDR3nt: TGTGCCGGCAGCCAAACGGGGAGCGAGCAGTACTTC; CDR3aa: CAGSQTGSEQYF
j_gene: TRBJ2-7; abundance: .; v_gene: TRBV4-3; d_gene: TRBD1; CDR3nt: TGCGCCAGCAGCCAGAAGACAGGGGGCGGGTACGAGCAGTACTTC; CDR3aa: CASSQKTGGGYEQYF